A single sample gave rise to the 30 T cell receptor beta chains below, sequenced in a study of cytomegalovirus exposure and HLA in healthy donors. Both 60 Vbeta primers and 13 Jbeta primers went into the PCR. Clones were read by immunoSEQ multiplex PCR, and TCRdb kept only the in-frame ones, dropping some. This sample has about 180,000 clones, with 65% to 80% found just once. The sample consisted of PBMCs. These receptors all stem from a young woman in good health and CMV-seropositive.

The chain has TRBV12-5 and TRBJ1-2; tentative D call: TRBD1 (6 bases). The CDR3 is made up of 13 amino acids. The V end lost 8 bases, the J end lost 4 bases, and 14 bases lay between the germline ends. Germline values: CDR1 LGHNT, CDR2 FRNRAP. CDR3 loop: CASSAGEFYGYTF. The CDR3 DNA is TGTGCTAGTTCTGCAGGGGAGTTCTATGGCTACACCTTC. Drawing the rest from reference TRBV12-5 and TRBJ1-2, the complete variable domain is DARVTQTPRHKVTEMGQEVTMRCQPILGHNTVFWYRQTMMQGLELLAYFRNRAPLDDSGMPKDRFSAEMPDATLATLKIQPSEPRDSAVYFCASSAGEFYGYTFGSGTRLTVV.

The chain employs TRBV18 and TRBJ2-1; 9 positions match TRBD2. The CDR3 is made up of 15 amino acids. With V trimmed by 0 bases and J by 7 bases, 4 bases remained unmatched. The germline gives CDR1 KGHSH, CDR2 LQKENI. The CDR3 spells CASSPPAGGGNEQFF. CDR3 sequence (DNA): TGTGCCAGCTCACCACCAGCGGGGGGCGGGAATGAGCAGTTCTTC.

Note on this clone: The sample holds other DNA sequences that translate to the same CDR3. The chain couples TRBV18 to TRBJ1-2; a possible D gene is TRBD1 (6 bases). This CDR3 has 15 residues. V lost 3 bases to trimming and J lost 4 bases, with 15 bases between them. The germline CDR1 and CDR2 sequences are KGHSH and LQKENI. As DNA, the CDR3 is TGTGCCAGCTCACCCGCGACAGGTGGGAGCTATGGCTACACCTTC. Encoded protein: CASSPATGGSYGYTF.

The CDR3 DNA is TGTGCCAGCAGTGTGGGACAGCTCTCCTACAATGAGCAGTTCTTC. This codes for CASSVGQLSYNEQFF. V is TRBV9 and J is TRBJ2-1; 7 bases fit TRBD1. CDR1 is SGDLS and CDR2 is YYNGEE in the germline V gene. The CDR3 runs 15 residues. V trimming: 5 bases; J trimming: 0 bases; junction bases outside the gene matches: 5.

This clone was detected only a few times. V usage is TRBV2 and J usage is TRBJ1-1, with D hard to call. This CDR3 contains 11 residues. The V gene lost 6 bases and the J gene lost 10 bases, with 12 bases spanning the gap. CDR1 and CDR2 from the germline V gene are SNHLY and FYNNEI. DNA for the CDR3: TGTGCCAGCAGATCAACACGGGGAGCTTTCTTT. This gives the protein CASRSTRGAFF.

This rearrangement joins TRBV6-6 to TRBJ1-3; 7 bases agree with TRBD1. V was pared by 4 bases and J by 4 bases, with 7 bases of the junction left unmatched. The germline CDR1 and CDR2 sequences are MNHNY and SVGAGI (reference sequence). The CDR3 consists of 15 residues. CDR3 protein: CASSLDRARGNTIYF. In DNA form, the CDR3 reads TGTGCCAGCAGTTTAGACAGGGCAAGGGGAAACACCATATATTTT.

The chain employs TRBV5-6 and TRBJ2-2; no clear D gene. The V gene lost 6 bases and the J gene lost 4 bases, with 16 bases spanning the gap. There are 15 residues in the CDR3. Germline V gene data show CDR1 as SGHDT and CDR2 as YYEEEE. The CDR3 DNA is TGTGCCAGCAACCCTCGGAGCGTAAGCACCGGGGAGCTGTTTTTT. Its translation is CASNPRSVSTGELFF.

The chain uses TRBV5-1 and TRBJ2-1; a possible D gene is TRBD2 (7 bases). The germline V gene has CDR1 SGHRS and CDR2 YFSETQ. The CDR3 totals 16 residues. Trimming left V 0 bases short and J 6 bases short, with 16 bases between. The CDR3 coding sequence is TGCGCCAGCAGCTTGGAATGGGGGGGGCCTTCCAATGAGCAGTTCTTC. Its translation is CASSLEWGGPSNEQFF.

This clone was counted a few times. The rearrangement uses TRBV7-9 and TRBJ1-4; maybe TRBD1 (5 bases). Per germline, CDR1 SEHNR and CDR2 FQNEAQ (reference sequence). Trimming shortened V by 8 bases and J by 8 bases, and 12 bases separated the two germline ends. The CDR3 length is 12 residues. The CDR3 spells CASCRAREKLFF. DNA of the CDR3: TGTGCCAGCTGCAGGGCTCGGGAAAAACTGTTTTTT.

The chain carries TRBV7-7 and TRBJ2-3, with TRBD2 matching 8 bases. Per germline, CDR1 SSHAT and CDR2 FNYEAQ (reference sequence). The CDR3 totals 16 residues. The V segment lost 4 bases and the J segment 3 bases; nucleotides outside the gene matches: 9. The DNA for the CDR3 is TGTGCCAGCAGCTCCGGGGGGGGCGGTATGACAGATACGCAGTATTTT. Its translation: CASSSGGGGMTDTQYF.

This chain uses TRBV2 with TRBJ1-2; TRBD1 might be the D (6 bases). The CDR3 length is 14 residues. V lost 10 bases and J 4 bases, leaving 19 bases between the germline ends. CDR1 SNHLY and CDR2 FYNNEI come from the germline V gene. CDR3 sequence: CATRGLRGGYGYTF. CDR3 bases: TGTGCCACCCGGGGCCTCCGAGGGGGCTATGGCTACACCTTC.

This clone was seen a handful of times. The rearrangement uses TRBV11-3 and TRBJ2-7, with 7 bases that match TRBD1. Germline trimming cut 4 bases from V and 1 base from J; bases unmatched to any gene: 1. The germline V gene has CDR1 SGHNT and CDR2 YENEEA. The CDR3 is 13 residues long. The CDR3 nucleotides read TGTGCCAGCAGCTCGGGACAGTCCTACGAGCAGTACTTC. Its protein is CASSSGQSYEQYF.

V and J are TRBV14 and TRBJ2-2; D is possibly TRBD2 (6 bases). In germline, CDR1 is SGHDN, CDR2 FVKESK. This CDR3 spans 14 amino acids. With 0 bases removed from V and 7 bases from J, the gap between germline ends came to 9 bases. The CDR3 sequence: CASSQDRGYGELFF. Here the CDR3 DNA reads TGTGCCAGCAGCCAAGATCGGGGGTACGGGGAGCTGTTTTTT.

The chain employs TRBV19 and TRBJ2-7, with a possible D match to TRBD2 (5 bases). This CDR3 has 16 amino acids. Trimming removed 7 bases at V and 2 bases at J, with 21 bases between. Germline CDR1 reads LNHDA; CDR2 reads SQIVND (reference sequence). CDR3 nucleotide sequence: TGTGCCAGTACCCACCGCGGCGGCGAGGGTACCTACGAGCAGTACTTC. Protein: CASTHRGGEGTYEQYF.

The chain carries TRBV4-3 and TRBJ2-2, with D maybe TRBD2 (5 bases). From germline, CDR1 is LGHNA and CDR2 YSLEER. The CDR3 runs to 16 residues. V was pared by 3 bases and J by 3 bases, with 14 bases between. The CDR3 protein is CASSHDLRRDTGELFF. In DNA, the CDR3 is TGCGCCAGCAGCCACGACTTAAGGCGGGACACCGGGGAGCTGTTTTTT.

The chain employs TRBV9 and TRBJ2-7; 11 bases align to TRBD1. CDR3 length equals 14 residues. Per germline, CDR1 SGDLS and CDR2 YYNGEE. The V and J ends lost 4 bases and 6 bases, in that order; junction bases with no gene match: 6. Written as DNA, the CDR3 is TGTGCCAGCAGCAGACAGGACAGGGGGCTCGAGCAGTACTTC. It is translated as CASSRQDRGLEQYF.

Details on this clone: At the DNA level, this CDR3 is encoded by other sequences in the same sample as well. The CDR3 region has the DNA TGTGCCAGCTCACCACCCGGGAACACTGAAGCTTTCTTT. Protein: CASSPPGNTEAFF. The chain carries TRBV18 and TRBJ1-1; unclear D gene. The CDR3 totals 13 residues. With 0 bases removed from V and 1 base from J, the gap between germline ends came to 3 bases. The germline CDR1 and CDR2 sequences are KGHSH and LQKENI.

The chain is built from TRBV7-8 and TRBJ2-2, with a tentative D call TRBD2 (7 bases). The CDR3 length is 19 residues. The V end was cut by 2 bases, the J end by 2 bases, with 21 bases between. Per the germline V gene, CDR1 is SGHVS and CDR2 is FQNEAQ. CDR3 loop: CASSLIPRGAILNTGELFF. In nucleotides, the CDR3 is TGTGCCAGCAGCTTAATCCCCCGGGGGGCCATCCTAAACACCGGGGAGCTGTTTTTT.

The rearrangement uses TRBV4-3 and TRBJ2-5; 12 positions match TRBD2. Germline CDR1 reads LGHNA; CDR2 reads YSLEER. The CDR3 totals 17 residues. After removal of 0 bases from V and 4 bases from J, the junction contained 6 bases not matched to a gene. CDR3 sequence reads: CASSQDHLAGGRETQYF. CDR3 in DNA: TGCGCCAGCAGCCAAGACCATCTAGCGGGGGGGCGAGAGACCCAGTACTTC.

V usage is TRBV5-1 and J usage is TRBJ1-1; D not resolved. Germline V gene sequence: CDR1 SGHRS, CDR2 YFSETQ. The CDR3 spans 14 residues. Trimming pared 0 bases from V and 5 bases from J, leaving 11 bases between. CDR3: CASSLVVEETEAFF. CDR3 nucleotide sequence: TGCGCCAGCAGCTTGGTAGTAGAAGAAACTGAAGCTTTCTTT.

The gene calls are TRBV5-1 and TRBJ1-6; 9 bases line up with TRBD1. The CDR3 is 16 amino acids. Germline V lookup: CDR1 SGHRS, CDR2 YFSETQ. With V trimmed by 3 bases and J by 10 bases, 11 bases remained unmatched. DNA of the CDR3: TGCGCCAGCAGCTCCTTGCCTCCGGGACAGGGATCACCCCTCCACTTT. Amino acids: CASSSLPPGQGSPLHF. Combining the CDR3 with reference TRBV5-1 and TRBJ1-6 gives the whole variable domain KAGVTQTPRYLIKTRGQQVTLSCSPISGHRSVSWYQQTPGQGLQFLFEYFSETQRNKGNFPGRFSGRQFSNSRSEMNVSTLELGDSALYLCASSSLPPGQGSPLHFGNGTRLTVT.

This sequence joins TRBV11-3 and TRBJ1-6; no firm D call. Germline CDR1 and CDR2: SGHNT and YENEEA. The CDR3 spans 14 residues. V was clipped by 4 bases and J by 7 bases, with 11 bases between them. DNA of the CDR3: TGTGCCAGCAGCTCCTATCGTCGGAATTCACCCCTCCACTTT. Protein: CASSSYRRNSPLHF.

This chain links TRBV25-1 with TRBJ1-5; D call uncertain. The CDR3 spans 13 residues. Germline V lookup: CDR1 MGHDK, CDR2 SYGVNS. Trimming cost V 3 bases and J 6 bases, with 9 bases left between them. The chain's CDR3 is CASSDFRGQPQHF. CDR3 DNA: TGTGCCAGCAGTGATTTTAGAGGTCAGCCCCAGCATTTT.

The genes are TRBV7-2 and TRBJ1-2; 7 bases line up with TRBD1. This CDR3 has 17 amino acids. Germline loops: CDR1 SGHTA, CDR2 FQGNSA. Germline trimming cut 1 base from V and 6 bases from J; bases unmatched to any gene: 14. The CDR3 loop reads CASSLVGGVLVSDGYTF. The CDR3 DNA follows: TGTGCCAGCAGCTTAGTAGGGGGCGTCCTTGTGTCTGATGGCTACACCTTC.

The chain is built from TRBV18 and TRBJ2-5, with D unclear. V lost 3 bases, J lost 3 bases, and 8 bases lay in between. The CDR3 contains 13 residues. CDR1 is KGHSH and CDR2 is LQKENI in the germline V gene. For the CDR3, the DNA is TGTGCCAGCTCACCTACACGGGAAGAGACCCAGTACTTC. Its translation: CASSPTREETQYF.

The chain links TRBV28 to TRBJ2-7; 10 nucleotides line up with TRBD1. The CDR3 extends over 15 amino acids. J lost 2 bases, V lost 8 bases, and 9 bases had no gene match. CDR1 MDHEN and CDR2 SYDVKM come from the germline V gene. CDR3 sequence: CASLAPGQGTYEQYF. In DNA form, the CDR3 reads TGTGCCAGCCTAGCACCGGGACAGGGGACCTACGAGCAGTACTTC.

V is TRBV9 and J is TRBJ1-5; a possible D gene is TRBD1 (5 bases). Germline V gene data show CDR1 as SGDLS and CDR2 as YYNGEE. CDR3 length: 15 amino acids. Trimming removed 0 bases at V and 1 base at J, with 8 bases between. CDR3: CASSVAEGSNQPQHF. DNA of the CDR3: TGTGCCAGCAGCGTAGCGGAGGGGAGCAATCAGCCCCAGCATTTT.

The chain employs TRBV4-2 and TRBJ2-1, with 10 positions matching TRBD1. V trimming: 1 base; J trimming: 3 bases; junction bases outside the gene matches: 0. CDR3 length equals 15 residues. Per germline, CDR1 LGHNA and CDR2 YNFKEQ. The CDR3 region is CASSQGTGGYNEQFF. The CDR3 region has the DNA TGTGCCAGCAGCCAAGGGACAGGGGGCTACAATGAGCAGTTCTTC.

The rearrangement links TRBV7-3 to TRBJ2-1, with a tentative D call TRBD2 (5 bases). Germline CDR1 SGHTA, CDR2 FQGTGA. Trimming stripped 5 bases from V and 2 bases from J, with 7 bases between. The CDR3 is 13 amino acids. Written as DNA, the CDR3 is TGTGCCAGCAGCGTCGGGACCTACAATGAGCAGTTCTTC. Protein sequence: CASSVGTYNEQFF.

The chain joins TRBV27 to TRBJ2-7; TRBD2 matches 11 bases. Trimming at V came to 6 bases and at J to 2 bases, leaving 6 bases not matched to a gene. CDR3 length equals 15 residues. Per germline, CDR1 MNHEY and CDR2 SMNVEV (reference sequence). In DNA form, the CDR3 reads TGTGCCAGCAGGCATGGGACTAGCGGCGCCTACGAGCAGTACTTC. It is translated as CASRHGTSGAYEQYF.